This T cell receptor beta chain was recovered during a study of monozygotic twins with inflammatory bowel disease. Points from the study as a whole: IBD patients, compared with healthy twins, shared fewer clonotypes with others (especially with disease activity). Varying immunosuppressive regimens may have increased patient repertoire variability. None of the different T cell subtypes could be distinguished from one another.

Nested PCRs (roughly 16 and 10 cycles, two total) were applied to TCRalpha and TCRbeta cDNA. TCRdb reprocessed the 5' RACE reads, keeping one entry per CDR3 protein, no DNA. Its table records nearly 450,000 distinct CDR3 sequences. Germline CDR1 SEHNR, CDR2 FQNEAQ (reference sequence). This CDR3 is built from 13 residues. In the case of this clonotype: Its antigen is unknown.

The sequence came from a human donor with ulcerative colitis or Crohn's disease, or a healthy co-twin of an affected twin (not recorded which). The genes are TRBV7-9 and TRBJ1-2; TCRdb proposes TRBD1, but this gene call is untestable without DNA. The sequencing sample was made of blood. The CDR3 protein is CASSLGQARGYTF. Drawing the rest from reference TRBV7-9 and TRBJ1-2, the complete variable domain is DTGVSQNPRHKITKRGQNVTFRCDPISEHNRLYWYRQTLGQGPEFLTYFQNEAQLEKSRLLSDRFSAERPKGSFSTLEIQRTEQGDSAMYLCASSLGQARGYTFGSGTRLTVV.